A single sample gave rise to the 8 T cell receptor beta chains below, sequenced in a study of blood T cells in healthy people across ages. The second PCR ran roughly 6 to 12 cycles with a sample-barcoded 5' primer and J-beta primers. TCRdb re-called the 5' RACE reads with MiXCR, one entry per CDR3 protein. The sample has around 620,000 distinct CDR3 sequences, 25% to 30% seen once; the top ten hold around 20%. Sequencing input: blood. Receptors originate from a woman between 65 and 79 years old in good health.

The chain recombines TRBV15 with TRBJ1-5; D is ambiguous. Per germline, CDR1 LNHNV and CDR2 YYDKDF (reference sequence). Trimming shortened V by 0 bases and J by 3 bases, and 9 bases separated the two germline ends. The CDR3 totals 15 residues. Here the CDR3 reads CATSRDKGSNQPQHF. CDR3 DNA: TGTGCCACCAGCAGAGACAAAGGGTCCAATCAGCCCCAGCATTTT.

CDR3 sequence reads: CASSVDSRGIAGELFF. CDR3 DNA: TGTGCCAGCAGTGTCGATAGCAGGGGGATCGCCGGGGAGCTGTTTTTT. The chain is built from TRBV2 and TRBJ2-2; 7 bases are a match to TRBD1. This CDR3 has 16 amino acids. Germline CDR1 is SNHLY and CDR2 is FYNNEI. V lost 4 bases, J lost 6 bases, and 11 bases stayed unmatched.

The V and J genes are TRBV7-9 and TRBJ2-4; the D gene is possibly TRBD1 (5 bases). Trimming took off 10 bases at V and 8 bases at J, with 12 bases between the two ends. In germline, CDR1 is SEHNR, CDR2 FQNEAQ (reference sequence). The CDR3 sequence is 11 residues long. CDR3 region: CATTVGHIQYF. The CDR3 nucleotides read TGTGCCACGACGGTGGGGCACATTCAGTACTTC.

CDR3 loop: CSAPTAGSYNEQFF. In DNA, the CDR3 is TGCAGCGCCCCTACGGCGGGTTCCTACAATGAGCAGTTCTTC. This sequence joins TRBV29-1 and TRBJ2-1; the D gene is possibly TRBD2 (5 bases). The CDR3 runs 14 residues. Germline CDR1 and CDR2: SQVTM and ANQGSEA. The V end lost 7 bases, the J end lost 1 base, and 14 bases lay between the germline ends.

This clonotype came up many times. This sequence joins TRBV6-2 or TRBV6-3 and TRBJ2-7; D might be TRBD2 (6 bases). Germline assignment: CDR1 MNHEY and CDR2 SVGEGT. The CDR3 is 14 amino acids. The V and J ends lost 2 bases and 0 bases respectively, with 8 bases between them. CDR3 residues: CASSYGGASYEQYF. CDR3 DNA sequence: TGTGCCAGCAGTTACGGCGGGGCCTCCTACGAGCAGTACTTC.

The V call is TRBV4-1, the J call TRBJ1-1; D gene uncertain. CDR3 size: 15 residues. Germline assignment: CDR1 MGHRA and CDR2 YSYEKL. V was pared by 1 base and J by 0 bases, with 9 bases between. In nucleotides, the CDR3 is TGCGCCAGCAGCCAAGGACAAATTATGAACACTGAAGCTTTCTTT. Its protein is CASSQGQIMNTEAFF.

CDR3 DNA: TGTGCCAGCAGCTTGGTAATGGGAGGCCTCTACGAGCAGTACTTC. It codes for CASSLVMGGLYEQYF. The chain combines TRBV5-6 with TRBJ2-7; possible D gene TRBD2, 6 bases. The V and J ends lost 0 bases and 3 bases respectively, with 13 bases between them. The CDR3 is 15 amino acids. Looked up from germline, CDR1 is SGHDT and CDR2 is YYEEEE. The variable domain in full, completed from reference TRBV5-6 and TRBJ2-7, reads DAGVTQSPTHLIKTRGQQVTLRCSPKSGHDTVSWYQQALGQGPQFIFQYYEEEERQRGNFPDRFSGHQFPNYSSELNVNALLLGDSALYLCASSLVMGGLYEQYFGPGTRLTVT.

The CDR3 here is CSARGGQGAYGYTF. As DNA, the CDR3 is TGCAGTGCTAGAGGGGGGCAGGGGGCATATGGCTACACCTTC. The gene calls are TRBV20-1 and TRBJ1-2, with 8 bases matching TRBD1. The ends lost 1 base at V and 5 bases at J; junction bases unmatched: 6. This CDR3 spans 14 amino acids. CDR1 and CDR2 from the germline V gene are DFQATT and SNEGSKA (reference sequence).